Following are 27 T cell receptor beta chains from one sample sequenced in a study of long-term antiretroviral therapy in people with HIV. Researchers report immunoSEQ v3.0 was run at survey level. Generated by immunoSEQ multiplex PCR, the TCRdb table keeps only in-frame clones and is missing some. The data hold more than 11,000 clones, with 80% to 85% observed a single time. The sample here was unsorted PBMCs, taken 1.8 years before starting antiretroviral therapy. All receptors derive from a woman in her 40s with HIV.

V gene TRBV18 combines with J gene TRBJ1-5; no clear D gene. Looked up from germline, CDR1 is KGHSH and CDR2 is LQKENI. V was clipped by 9 bases and J by 0 bases, with 9 bases between them. The CDR3 has 13 residues. CDR3 region: CASSSDSNQPQHF. The CDR3 coding sequence is TGTGCCAGTTCGTCCGATAGCAATCAGCCCCAGCATTTT.

This clone was recorded once. The V and J genes are TRBV27 and TRBJ1-1; perhaps TRBD1 as D (5 bases). Trimming took off 4 bases at V and 1 base at J, with 13 bases between the two ends. The germline V gene encodes CDR1 MNHEY and CDR2 SMNVEV (reference sequence). CDR3 size: 15 residues. The CDR3 here is CASSSTGAPNTEAFF. The CDR3 DNA follows: TGTGCCAGCAGTTCGACCGGGGCACCGAACACTGAAGCTTTCTTT.

This clone has more than one count but fewer than ten. The chain couples TRBV2 to TRBJ1-2; a possible D gene is TRBD1 (5 bases). The germline V gene encodes CDR1 SNHLY and CDR2 FYNNEI. V lost 1 base and J lost 2, with 11 bases in between. The CDR3 loop spans 15 amino acids. The CDR3 nucleotides read TGTGCCAGCAGTGAAGTTGGGGCAGCCAACTATGGCTACACCTTC. Translated, it gives CASSEVGAANYGYTF. Supplemented by reference TRBV2 and TRBJ1-2, the full variable domain reads EPEVTQTPSHQVTQMGQEVILRCVPISNHLYFYWYRQILGQKVEFLVSFYNNEISEKSEIFDDQFSVERPDGSNFTLKIRSTKLEDSAMYFCASSEVGAANYGYTFGSGTRLTVV.

The CDR3 nucleotides read TGTGCCAGTAGTATTTTGGACCGGCTAGCTGGAAACACCATATATTTT. Translated: CASSILDRLAGNTIYF. V gene TRBV19 combines with J gene TRBJ1-3; D gene uncertain. This CDR3 is 16 amino acids long. The ends were cut back, 3 bases at V and 2 bases at J, with 14 bases in the middle. Germline loops: CDR1 LNHDA, CDR2 SQIVND (reference sequence).

The rearrangement uses TRBV2 and TRBJ2-1, with D possibly matching TRBD2 (6 bases). V lost 8 bases and J lost 0, with 14 bases in between. The CDR3 sequence is 15 residues long. The V gene's germline CDR1 is SNHLY and CDR2 FYNNEI. Here the CDR3 reads CASGPSAFSYNEQFF. The CDR3 DNA is TGTGCCAGCGGACCTAGCGCATTCTCCTACAATGAGCAGTTCTTC.

This chain links TRBV7-8 with TRBJ2-1; D not resolved. The CDR3 length is 17 residues. CDR1 is SGHVS and CDR2 is FQNEAQ in the germline V gene. Trimming cost V 2 bases and J 4 bases, with 18 bases left between them. The CDR3 nucleotides are TGTGCCAGCAGCTTATTGTGGCAGCAGAAAAGTTACAATGAGCAGTTCTTC. As protein: CASSLLWQQKSYNEQFF.

J is TRBJ2-1 and V is TRBV7-9; D remains ambiguous. The V gene's germline CDR1 is SEHNR and CDR2 FQNEAQ (reference sequence). The CDR3 contains 11 residues. Deletions cut 8 bases from V and 4 bases from J, with 6 bases between. CDR3 DNA: TGTGCCAGCGGGCTGTACAATGAGCAGTTCTTC. It is translated as CASGLYNEQFF.

The chain is built from TRBV11-2 and TRBJ2-7, with D perhaps matching TRBD2 (5 bases). The V and J ends lost 1 base and 2 bases respectively, with 12 bases between them. Germline lookup yields CDR1 SGHAT and CDR2 FQNNGV. The CDR3 is 15 amino acids. CDR3 bases: TGTGCCAGCAGCTTAGGGCGGGCGCCTCCCTACGAGCAGTACTTC. Translation gives CASSLGRAPPYEQYF.

The J gene is TRBJ2-6, the V gene TRBV7-9; TRBD1 is a possible D gene (7 bases). The germline V gene has CDR1 SEHNR and CDR2 FQNEAQ (reference sequence). This CDR3 comprises 18 residues. The V end was cut by 5 bases, the J end by 1 base, with 18 bases between. Here the CDR3 DNA reads TGTGCCAGCAGCCCGCGGGGACAGACGCTTTCTGGGGCCAACGTCCTGACTTTC. Translating gives CASSPRGQTLSGANVLTF.

The chain couples TRBV5-1 to TRBJ2-1; no firm D call. The CDR3 has 13 amino acids. Germline V gene data show CDR1 as SGHRS and CDR2 as YFSETQ. Trimming left V 3 bases short and J 9 bases short, with 13 bases between. The CDR3 region has the DNA TGCGCCAGCAGCTGGGCTATGGGTTTTGAGCAGTTCTTC. Translating it yields CASSWAMGFEQFF.

This clone was observed a few times. The V and J genes are TRBV28 and TRBJ2-2, with 14 nucleotides matching TRBD2. The germline V gene encodes CDR1 MDHEN and CDR2 SYDVKM. V gave up 5 bases and J gave up 7 bases; unmatched junction bases: 9. The CDR3 spans 17 residues. The CDR3 region has the DNA TGTGCCAGCAGTCCTGCAGGACTAGCGGGAGGTCTCGGGGAGCTGTTTTTT. Translation: CASSPAGLAGGLGELFF.

This clone was seen only a few times. The chain joins TRBV11-3 to TRBJ1-3, with a possible D match to TRBD1 (5 bases). Deletions cut 1 base from V and 0 bases from J, with 10 bases between. Germline CDR1 is SGHNT and CDR2 is YENEEA. This CDR3 region has 16 residues. CDR3 amino acids: CASSLVQADSGNTIYF. The CDR3 DNA is TGTGCCAGCAGCTTAGTACAGGCCGACTCTGGAAACACCATATATTTT.

The chain has TRBV9 and TRBJ2-1; no clear D. Trimming shortened V by 0 bases and J by 4 bases, and 5 bases separated the two germline ends. Germline CDR1 SGDLS, CDR2 YYNGEE. This CDR3 spans 13 amino acids. The CDR3 DNA is TGTGCCAGCAGCGTAGGGCAGTACAATGAGCAGTTCTTC. The encoded protein is CASSVGQYNEQFF.

The chain uses TRBV9 and TRBJ1-2; TRBD1 might be the D (6 bases). Germline V CDR1 and CDR2: SGDLS, YYNGEE. Trimming stripped 4 bases from V and 10 bases from J, with 11 bases between. The CDR3 contains 11 residues. For the CDR3, the DNA is TGTGCCAGCAGCTTCTCAGGGGACTACACCTTC. Translation gives CASSFSGDYTF.

This clone showed up just once. This rearrangement joins TRBV19 to TRBJ2-1, with TRBD2 matching 12 bases. With 3 bases clipped from V and 7 bases from J, the junction kept 7 bases outside the gene matches. Germline V gene sequence: CDR1 LNHDA, CDR2 SQIVND (reference sequence). This CDR3 is 16 amino acids long. As DNA, the CDR3 is TGTGCCAGTAGTATGGGTCGACTAGCGGGAGTTAATGAGCAGTTCTTC. Translated: CASSMGRLAGVNEQFF.

This clone appeared a few times. This chain connects TRBV5-1 to TRBJ2-2; D is perhaps TRBD1 or TRBD2 (5 bases each). V lost 1 base and J 0 bases, leaving 19 bases between the germline ends. Germline V CDR1 and CDR2: SGHRS, YFSETQ. The CDR3 covers 19 residues. For the CDR3, the DNA is TGCGCCAGCAGCTTGCCTGAGGGCCGCGTGGGACCGAACACCGGGGAGCTGTTTTTT. It codes for CASSLPEGRVGPNTGELFF.

The chain combines TRBV28 with TRBJ2-7; 11 bases line up with TRBD2. Trimming at V came to 3 bases and at J to 5 bases, leaving 9 bases not matched to a gene. Germline V CDR1 and CDR2: MDHEN, SYDVKM. This CDR3 spans 16 amino acids. CDR3 protein: CASSFGDSGRADEQYF. DNA for the CDR3: TGTGCCAGCAGTTTTGGAGATAGCGGGAGGGCCGACGAGCAGTACTTC.

The chain recombines TRBV15 with TRBJ2-4; TRBD1 matches at 12 bases. CDR1 and CDR2 (germline): LNHNV, YYDKDF (reference sequence). The CDR3 runs 14 residues. The V gene end was trimmed by 3 bases and the J gene end by 12 bases; junction bases not matched to a gene: 6. CDR3: CATSREGDRGRQYF. In DNA form, the CDR3 reads TGTGCCACCAGCAGGGAGGGGGACAGGGGGCGTCAGTACTTC.

This chain uses TRBV7-2 with TRBJ1-4, with TRBD1 matching 7 bases. The CDR3 totals 14 residues. With V trimmed by 5 bases and J by 5 bases, 5 bases remained unmatched. The germline gives CDR1 SGHTA, CDR2 FQGNSA. CDR3 protein: CASSHDRANEKLFF. The CDR3 nucleotides are TGTGCCAGCAGCCACGACAGGGCGAATGAAAAACTGTTTTTT.

This chain joins TRBV20-1 and TRBJ1-1; D unresolved. Germline values: CDR1 DFQATT, CDR2 SNEGSKA (reference sequence). V shed 4 bases and J shed 6 bases, with 9 bases lying between them. The CDR3 loop spans 11 amino acids. The CDR3 nucleotides read TGCAGTGCTACTTCTGGCGCTGAAGCTTTCTTT. Protein sequence: CSATSGAEAFF.

The rearrangement uses TRBV14 and TRBJ1-5, with 7 positions matching TRBD1. J lost 2 bases, V lost 5 bases, and 3 bases had no gene match. This CDR3 is 14 amino acids long. Germline CDR1 reads SGHDN; CDR2 reads FVKESK. The CDR3 nucleotides are TGTGCCAGCAGCAGACAGGGTGGCAATCAGCCCCAGCATTTT. Residues: CASSRQGGNQPQHF.

V and J are TRBV5-4 and TRBJ2-3; D uncertain. Germline loops: CDR1 SGHNT, CDR2 YYREEE (reference sequence). This CDR3 is 12 amino acids long. The V gene lost 1 base and the J gene lost 4 bases, with 4 bases spanning the gap. As DNA, the CDR3 is TGTGCCAGCAGCTTGTGGTCAGATACGCAGTATTTT. The encoded protein is CASSLWSDTQYF.

This clone was seen only once. The V call is TRBV7-8, the J call TRBJ2-1, with D possibly called TRBD1 or TRBD2 (5 bases each). Germline lookup yields CDR1 SGHVS and CDR2 FQNEAQ. With 5 bases removed from V and 6 bases from J, the gap between germline ends came to 8 bases. The CDR3 is 12 amino acids. The CDR3 DNA follows: TGTGCCAGCAGCCCGGGACGCAATGAGCAGTTCTTC. Translating gives CASSPGRNEQFF.

The chain has TRBV19 and TRBJ1-4; D uncertain. The CDR3 contains 13 residues. Trimming removed 8 bases at V and 2 bases at J, with 9 bases between. CDR1 and CDR2 (germline): LNHDA, SQIVND (reference sequence). This CDR3 reads CASRAQTNEKLFF. The CDR3 DNA reads as TGTGCCAGTCGAGCGCAGACTAATGAAAAACTGTTTTTT.

Turning to this clone: Mismatch with germline at one junction end may stem from a read error. This chain links TRBV29-1 with TRBJ1-1; 9 bases are a match to TRBD1. Germline CDR1 and CDR2: SQVTM and ANQGSEA. This CDR3 is built from 12 residues. The CDR3 DNA follows: TGCAGCTTTGAAGGACAGGGGACCCAAGCTTTCTTT. Protein product: CSFEGQGTQAFF.

This clone was seen a few times. The V call is TRBV19, the J call TRBJ2-7; 8 bases are shared with TRBD1. V lost 4 bases and J lost 5; bases outside the gene matches: 4. The CDR3 totals 13 residues. Germline CDR1 is LNHDA and CDR2 is SQIVND (reference sequence). The CDR3 region has the DNA TGTGCCAGTAGTACAGGGGGCTGGAACGAGCAGTACTTC. Protein sequence: CASSTGGWNEQYF.

The chain has TRBV13 and TRBJ2-7; 7 nucleotides match TRBD1. CDR3 size: 14 residues. Germline V gene lookup returns CDR1 PRHDT and CDR2 FYEKMQ (reference sequence). Germline trimming cut 7 bases from V and 2 bases from J; bases unmatched to any gene: 8. The CDR3 region has the DNA TGTGCCAGCACGACAGGGCCCTCAACCTACGAGCAGTACTTC. Its protein is CASTTGPSTYEQYF.